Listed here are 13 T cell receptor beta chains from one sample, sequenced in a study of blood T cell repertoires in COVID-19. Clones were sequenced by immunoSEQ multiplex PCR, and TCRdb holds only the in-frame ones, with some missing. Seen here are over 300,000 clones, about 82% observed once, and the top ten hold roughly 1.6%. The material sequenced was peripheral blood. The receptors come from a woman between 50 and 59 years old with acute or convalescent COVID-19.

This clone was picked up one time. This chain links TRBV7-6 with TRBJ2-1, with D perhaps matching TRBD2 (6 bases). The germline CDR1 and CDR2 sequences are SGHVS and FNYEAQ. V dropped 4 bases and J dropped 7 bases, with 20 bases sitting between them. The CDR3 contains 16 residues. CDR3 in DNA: TGTGCCAGCAGCTCGACCTTAGCGGTTTTAGGAAATGAGCAGTTCTTC. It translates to CASSSTLAVLGNEQFF.

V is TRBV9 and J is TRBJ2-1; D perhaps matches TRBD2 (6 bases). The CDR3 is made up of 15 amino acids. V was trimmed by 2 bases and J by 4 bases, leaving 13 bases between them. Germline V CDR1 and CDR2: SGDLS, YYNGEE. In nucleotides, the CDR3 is TGTGCCAGCAGCGTGGGGGGTAGGCAGTACAATGAGCAGTTCTTC. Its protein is CASSVGGRQYNEQFF.

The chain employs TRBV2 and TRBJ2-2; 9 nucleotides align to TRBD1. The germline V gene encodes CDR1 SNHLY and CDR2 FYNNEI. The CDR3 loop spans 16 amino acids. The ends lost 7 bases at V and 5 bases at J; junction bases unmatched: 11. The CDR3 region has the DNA TGTGCCAGCATGCCGCCCGGACAGGGGTTAACCGGGGAGCTGTTTTTT. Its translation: CASMPPGQGLTGELFF.

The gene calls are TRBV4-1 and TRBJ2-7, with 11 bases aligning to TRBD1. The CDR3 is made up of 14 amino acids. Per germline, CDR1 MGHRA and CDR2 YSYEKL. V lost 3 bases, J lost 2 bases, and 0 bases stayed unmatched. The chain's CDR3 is CASSQDRGPYEQYF. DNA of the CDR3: TGCGCCAGCAGCCAGGACAGGGGGCCCTACGAGCAGTACTTC.

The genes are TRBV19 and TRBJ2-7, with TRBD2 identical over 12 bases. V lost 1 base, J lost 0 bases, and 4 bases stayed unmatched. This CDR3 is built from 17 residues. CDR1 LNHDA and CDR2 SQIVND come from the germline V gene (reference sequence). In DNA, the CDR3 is TGTGCCAGTAGTATAGTCCTGACTAGCGGGAGCTCCTACGAGCAGTACTTC. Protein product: CASSIVLTSGSSYEQYF.

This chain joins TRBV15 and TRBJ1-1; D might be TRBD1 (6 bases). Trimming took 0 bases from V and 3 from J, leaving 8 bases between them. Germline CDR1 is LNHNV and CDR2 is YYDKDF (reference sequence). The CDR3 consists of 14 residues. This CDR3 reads CATSRDRGDTEAFF. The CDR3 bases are TGTGCCACCAGCAGAGACAGGGGTGACACTGAAGCTTTCTTT.

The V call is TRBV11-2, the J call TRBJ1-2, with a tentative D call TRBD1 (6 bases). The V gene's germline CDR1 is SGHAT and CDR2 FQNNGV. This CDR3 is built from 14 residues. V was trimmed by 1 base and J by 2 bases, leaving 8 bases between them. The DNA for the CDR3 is TGTGCCAGCAGCTTAGTTGGGACAAACTATGGCTACACCTTC. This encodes CASSLVGTNYGYTF.

CDR3 residues: CASRRRENTEAFF. In DNA, the CDR3 is TGTGCCAGCAGGCGCAGGGAAAACACTGAAGCTTTCTTT. The V gene is TRBV9, the J gene TRBJ1-1; TRBD1 is a possible D gene (5 bases). With 5 bases removed from V and 2 bases from J, the gap between germline ends came to 10 bases. Looked up from germline, CDR1 is SGDLS and CDR2 is YYNGEE. The CDR3 totals 13 residues.

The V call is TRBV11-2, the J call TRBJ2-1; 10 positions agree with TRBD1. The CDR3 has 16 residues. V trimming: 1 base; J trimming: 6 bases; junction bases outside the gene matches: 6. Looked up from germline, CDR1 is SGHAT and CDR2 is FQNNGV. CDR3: CASSLAGQGESNEQFF. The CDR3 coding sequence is TGTGCCAGCAGCTTAGCTGGACAGGGGGAGAGCAATGAGCAGTTCTTC.

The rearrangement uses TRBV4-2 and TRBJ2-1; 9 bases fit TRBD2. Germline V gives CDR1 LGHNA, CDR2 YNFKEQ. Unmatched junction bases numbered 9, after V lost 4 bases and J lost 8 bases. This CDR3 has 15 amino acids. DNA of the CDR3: TGTGCCAGCAGCCCGAATAGCGGGAGTTTAGATGAGCAGTTCTTC. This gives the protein CASSPNSGSLDEQFF.

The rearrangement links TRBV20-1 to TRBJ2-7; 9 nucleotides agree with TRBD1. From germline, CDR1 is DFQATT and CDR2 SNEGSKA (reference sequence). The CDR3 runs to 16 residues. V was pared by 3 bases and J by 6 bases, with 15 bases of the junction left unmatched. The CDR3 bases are TGCAGTGCTAGTAGGGGATGGGACAGGGTGATCGGCGAGCAGTACTTC. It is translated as CSASRGWDRVIGEQYF.

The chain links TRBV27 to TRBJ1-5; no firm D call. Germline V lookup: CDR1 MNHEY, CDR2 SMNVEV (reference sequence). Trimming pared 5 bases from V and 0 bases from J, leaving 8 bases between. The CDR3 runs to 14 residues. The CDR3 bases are TGTGCCAGCAGTCCCGTAAATAGCAATCAGCCCCAGCATTTT. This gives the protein CASSPVNSNQPQHF.

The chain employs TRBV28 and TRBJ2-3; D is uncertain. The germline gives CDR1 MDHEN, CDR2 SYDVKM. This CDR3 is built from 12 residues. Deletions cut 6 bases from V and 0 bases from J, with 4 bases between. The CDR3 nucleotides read TGTGCCAGCAGACTAAGCACAGATACGCAGTATTTT. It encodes CASRLSTDTQYF.